These 27 T cell receptor beta chains were all obtained from the same sample, sequenced in a study of blood T cell repertoires in COVID-19. The data were produced by immunoSEQ multiplex PCR, yet TCRdb's version contains in-frame clones alone and is incomplete. The sample carries a few hundred thousand clones, about 87% recorded once. Specimen: PBMCs or T cells enriched from blood (not recorded which). All receptors come from a woman in her forties or fifties who had recovered from COVID-19.

The gene calls are TRBV9 and TRBJ2-1; D call uncertain. The germline V gene has CDR1 SGDLS and CDR2 YYNGEE. The CDR3 length is 15 residues. V lost 6 bases and J lost 0, with 13 bases in between. CDR3 region: CASTKTSSSYNEQFF. The CDR3 DNA reads as TGTGCCAGCACAAAGACATCGAGCTCCTACAATGAGCAGTTCTTC.

V is TRBV28 and J is TRBJ2-1, with TRBD2 matching 9 bases. Per germline, CDR1 MDHEN and CDR2 SYDVKM. With 5 bases clipped from V and 2 bases from J, the junction kept 4 bases outside the gene matches. There are 15 residues in the CDR3. The chain's CDR3 is CASSLTSGPYNEQFF. CDR3 DNA sequence: TGTGCCAGCAGTCTGACTAGCGGACCCTACAATGAGCAGTTCTTC.

The chain combines TRBV9 with TRBJ2-1, with a possible D match to TRBD1 (5 bases). The CDR3 is made up of 14 amino acids. V dropped 4 bases and J dropped 7 bases, with 15 bases sitting between them. CDR1 and CDR2 (germline): SGDLS, YYNGEE. CDR3 protein: CASSPQGASNEQFF. DNA for the CDR3: TGTGCCAGCAGCCCCCAAGGGGCTTCAAATGAGCAGTTCTTC.

This clone came up once. J is TRBJ2-5 and V is TRBV7-2; TRBD1 agrees at 8 bases. CDR3 size: 15 residues. After removal of 4 bases from V and 6 bases from J, the junction contained 10 bases not matched to a gene. Germline CDR1 reads SGHTA; CDR2 reads FQGNSA. The CDR3 DNA follows: TGTGCCAGCAGCTCCGCGACAGGGGTCGGCAAGACCCAGTACTTC. This codes for CASSSATGVGKTQYF.

This clone was observed a single time. The chain couples TRBV7-9 to TRBJ2-2, with TRBD1 matching 7 bases. This CDR3 has 16 residues. The junction had 10 bases not matched to a gene; V was cut back by 6 bases and J by 3 bases. CDR1 and CDR2 (germline): SEHNR, FQNEAQ (reference sequence). This CDR3 is CASRLNRGDDTGELFF. The CDR3 DNA reads as TGTGCCAGCAGACTAAACAGGGGAGACGACACCGGGGAGCTGTTTTTT. The entire variable domain, with the rest obtained from reference TRBV7-9 and TRBJ2-2, is as follows: DTGVSQNPRHKITKRGQNVTFRCDPISEHNRLYWYRQTLGQGPEFLTYFQNEAQLEKSRLLSDRFSAERPKGSFSTLEIQRTEQGDSAMYLCASRLNRGDDTGELFFGEGSRLTVL.

V usage is TRBV28 and J usage is TRBJ1-2; 11 nucleotides agree with TRBD1. V dropped 6 bases and J dropped 7; count of bases not matched to a gene: 7. Germline V gene lookup returns CDR1 MDHEN and CDR2 SYDVKM. The CDR3 has 14 residues. The CDR3 protein is CASRLDRGLRGYTF. For the CDR3, the DNA is TGTGCCAGCAGACTGGACAGGGGGCTGCGTGGCTACACCTTC.

This chain joins TRBV24-1 and TRBJ2-5, with D possibly being TRBD2 (5 bases). V lost 6 bases and J lost 7, with 17 bases in between. The CDR3 has 14 residues. Germline assignment: CDR1 KGHDR and CDR2 SFDVKD. The CDR3 region is CATSYSLGARTQYF. CDR3 nucleotide sequence: TGTGCCACCAGTTATAGTTTGGGAGCGCGGACCCAGTACTTC.

The V gene is TRBV9, the J gene TRBJ2-1, with 11 bases fitting TRBD2. With 3 bases clipped from V and 3 bases from J, the junction kept 5 bases outside the gene matches. The germline gives CDR1 SGDLS, CDR2 YYNGEE. The CDR3 length is 16 residues. This CDR3 is CASSGLAGGFYNEQFF. The CDR3 nucleotides are TGTGCCAGCAGCGGATTAGCGGGAGGGTTCTACAATGAGCAGTTCTTC.

The chain links TRBV6-2 or TRBV6-3 to TRBJ2-7; D is unresolved. V lost 5 bases to trimming and J lost 2 bases, with 4 bases between them. This CDR3 comprises 11 residues. Germline CDR1 is MNHEY and CDR2 is SVGEGT. The CDR3 here is CASSEPYEQYF. CDR3 in DNA: TGTGCCAGCAGTGAGCCCTACGAGCAGTACTTC.

The rearrangement joins TRBV7-8 to TRBJ2-7; 9 bases line up with TRBD2. CDR3 length: 14 residues. Per the germline V gene, CDR1 is SGHVS and CDR2 is FQNEAQ. V lost 10 bases and J lost 0; bases outside the gene matches: 7. The CDR3 coding sequence is TGTGCCATCGCGGGAGGGGGGGACTCCTACGAGCAGTACTTC. Translated: CAIAGGGDSYEQYF.

The chain is built from TRBV29-1 and TRBJ1-4, with D perhaps TRBD1 (6 bases). The V and J ends lost 4 bases and 6 bases respectively, with 12 bases between them. The CDR3 sequence is 13 residues long. CDR1 and CDR2 (germline): SQVTM, ANQGSEA. CDR3 residues: CSVAGAGDEKLFF. For the CDR3, the DNA is TGCAGCGTTGCGGGGGCGGGGGATGAAAAACTGTTTTTT.

The chain has TRBV7-9 and TRBJ1-6; possible D gene TRBD1, 5 bases. This CDR3 is built from 15 residues. Between the trimmed V and J ends, which lost 0 bases and 7 bases, there was a span of 10 bases. The V gene's germline CDR1 is SEHNR and CDR2 FQNEAQ (reference sequence). This CDR3 is CASSLAPGKNSPLHF. The DNA of the CDR3 is TGTGCCAGCAGCTTAGCGCCAGGGAAGAATTCACCCCTCCACTTT. Drawing the rest from reference TRBV7-9 and TRBJ1-6, the complete variable domain is DTGVSQNPRHKITKRGQNVTFRCDPISEHNRLYWYRQTLGQGPEFLTYFQNEAQLEKSRLLSDRFSAERPKGSFSTLEIQRTEQGDSAMYLCASSLAPGKNSPLHFGNGTRLTVT.

CDR3 sequence (DNA): TGCAGCGTTGAAGTCAGGGGATTTGGAAACACCATATATTTT. Residues: CSVEVRGFGNTIYF. V gene TRBV29-1 combines with J gene TRBJ1-3; perhaps TRBD1 as D (6 bases). The CDR3 is 14 amino acids. With 1 base removed from V and 3 bases from J, the gap between germline ends came to 10 bases. Germline V CDR1 and CDR2: SQVTM, ANQGSEA.

The chain joins TRBV27 to TRBJ1-6; the D gene is possibly TRBD1 (6 bases). Trimming took off 8 bases at V and 8 bases at J, with 19 bases between the two ends. Germline loops: CDR1 MNHEY, CDR2 SMNVEV (reference sequence). The CDR3 is 15 amino acids. The CDR3 bases are TGTGCCAGCTCAGAGAGGCGGAAGGGGGATTCACCCCTCCACTTT. Its translation is CASSERRKGDSPLHF.

This clone turned up a few times. The chain employs TRBV6-1 and TRBJ1-4; D is perhaps TRBD1 (5 bases). The germline V gene has CDR1 MNHNS and CDR2 SASEGT. The CDR3 length is 16 residues. The V and J ends lost 2 bases and 4 bases respectively, with 14 bases between them. In DNA, the CDR3 is TGTGCCAGCAGTGAATGGGGGGACCGCGATAATGAAAAACTGTTTTTT. Translated: CASSEWGDRDNEKLFF.

Only a few counts were recorded for this clone. The chain links TRBV10-3 to TRBJ1-5; the D is unclear. Germline V CDR1 and CDR2: ENHRY, SYGVKD. The CDR3 consists of 13 residues. V lost 5 bases and J 6 bases, leaving 11 bases between the germline ends. The CDR3, as DNA: TGTGCCATCAGTCCGGAGAGTTCTCAGCCCCAGCATTTT. Its protein is CAISPESSQPQHF.

The chain employs TRBV18 and TRBJ2-2; a weak D match, TRBD2 (6 bases). Trimming cost V 3 bases and J 7 bases, with 15 bases left between them. Germline V gene data show CDR1 as KGHSH and CDR2 as LQKENI. The CDR3 loop spans 15 amino acids. CDR3: CASSPSGTGVGELFF. The CDR3 DNA follows: TGTGCCAGCTCACCCTCCGGGACGGGAGTCGGGGAGCTGTTTTTT.

The chain employs TRBV4-1 and TRBJ2-7; 13 positions agree with TRBD2. CDR1 and CDR2 from the germline V gene are MGHRA and YSYEKL. With 5 bases clipped from V and 4 bases from J, the junction kept 8 bases outside the gene matches. The CDR3 is made up of 16 amino acids. The CDR3 protein is CASSERTSGSTYEQYF. The CDR3 nucleotides are TGCGCCAGCAGCGAACGGACTAGCGGGAGTACGTACGAGCAGTACTTC.

The chain employs TRBV30 and TRBJ2-6; possible D gene TRBD2, 5 bases. The V end lost 4 bases, the J end lost 4 bases, and 11 bases lay between the germline ends. CDR3 size: 14 residues. Germline loops: CDR1 GTSNPN, CDR2 SVGIG (reference sequence). The CDR3 nucleotides read TGTGCCTGGACCGTAGGGAGAGGGGCCAACGTCCTGACTTTC. This gives the protein CAWTVGRGANVLTF.

This clone was counted once. The chain joins TRBV30 to TRBJ2-7; 8 bases are shared with TRBD2. The V segment lost 8 bases and the J segment 6 bases; nucleotides outside the gene matches: 12. CDR1 is GTSNPN and CDR2 is SVGIG in the germline V gene (reference sequence). The CDR3 covers 13 residues. The CDR3 bases are TGTGCCGCCACGGGACTAGGTCCGGTCGAGCAGTACTTC. Translated: CAATGLGPVEQYF.

This clone was detected only once. The V gene is TRBV11-3, the J gene TRBJ2-1; 7 bases align to TRBD2. Trimming cost V 0 bases and J 9 bases; bases outside gene matches: 14. The CDR3 consists of 17 residues. Germline loops: CDR1 SGHNT, CDR2 YENEEA. The CDR3 loop is CASSLDRIGGGSGEQFF. The CDR3 DNA reads TGTGCCAGCAGCTTAGACCGCATCGGGGGAGGGTCGGGTGAGCAGTTCTTC.

V gene TRBV25-1 combines with J gene TRBJ1-1; no clear D. Germline V gene lookup returns CDR1 MGHDK and CDR2 SYGVNS. The CDR3 extends over 13 amino acids. V lost 2 bases to trimming and J lost 3 bases, with 7 bases between them. CDR3 nucleotides: TGTGCCAGCAGTGAACCGCCAGACACTGAAGCTTTCTTT. It codes for CASSEPPDTEAFF.

This clone is a singleton in its sample. The rearrangement links TRBV2 to TRBJ1-5; 10 bases fit TRBD1. The CDR3 consists of 11 residues. Germline V gene sequence: CDR1 SNHLY, CDR2 FYNNEI. V shed 4 bases and J 15 bases; nucleotides not matched to a gene: 3. The CDR3 loop is CASSVRDRGHF. The DNA for the CDR3 is TGTGCCAGCAGTGTGAGGGACAGGGGGCATTTT. Full variable domain (rest looked up from reference TRBV2 and TRBJ1-5): EPEVTQTPSHQVTQMGQEVILRCVPISNHLYFYWYRQILGQKVEFLVSFYNNEISEKSEIFDDQFSVERPDGSNFTLKIRSTKLEDSAMYFCASSVRDRGHFGDGTRLSIL.

The gene calls are TRBV6-5 and TRBJ1-1; D possibly corresponds to TRBD1 (5 bases). The V gene's germline CDR1 is MNHEY and CDR2 SVGAGI. The CDR3 loop spans 16 amino acids. Trimming pared 3 bases from V and 2 bases from J, leaving 16 bases between. The CDR3 nucleotides read TGTGCCAGCAGTTATGCGACGGGGAGGGGAAACACTGAAGCTTTCTTT. Translating gives CASSYATGRGNTEAFF.

The chain is built from TRBV5-1 and TRBJ2-7, with TRBD1 as a possible D gene (6 bases). V lost 4 bases to trimming and J lost 0 bases, with 14 bases between them. CDR3 length: 15 residues. Germline V CDR1 and CDR2: SGHRS, YFSETQ. CDR3 region: CASSPRTDLSYEQYF. The CDR3 DNA follows: TGCGCCAGCAGCCCGAGGACAGACCTCTCCTACGAGCAGTACTTC.

The table lists this clone with a count of one. The same CDR3 can be traced to other DNA sequences in this sample. The chain is built from TRBV5-1 and TRBJ2-7; perhaps TRBD1 as D (5 bases). This CDR3 region has 13 residues. Per germline, CDR1 SGHRS and CDR2 YFSETQ. V dropped 0 bases and J dropped 2 bases, with 6 bases sitting between them. CDR3 DNA: TGCGCCAGCAGCTTGGAAGGGGCCTACGAGCAGTACTTC. Amino acid sequence: CASSLEGAYEQYF. The full variable domain, its missing parts supplied by reference TRBV5-1 and TRBJ2-7, is KAGVTQTPRYLIKTRGQQVTLSCSPISGHRSVSWYQQTPGQGLQFLFEYFSETQRNKGNFPGRFSGRQFSNSRSEMNVSTLELGDSALYLCASSLEGAYEQYFGPGTRLTVT.

The chain joins TRBV7-3 to TRBJ1-6; TRBD1 might be the D (5 bases). The germline V and J ends were trimmed by 3 bases and 5 bases, with 8 bases remaining between them. Germline CDR1 is SGHTA and CDR2 is FQGTGA. The CDR3 extends over 14 amino acids. Here the CDR3 DNA reads TGTGCCAGCAGCTTGGACATGCATAATTCACCCCTCCACTTT. Residues: CASSLDMHNSPLHF.